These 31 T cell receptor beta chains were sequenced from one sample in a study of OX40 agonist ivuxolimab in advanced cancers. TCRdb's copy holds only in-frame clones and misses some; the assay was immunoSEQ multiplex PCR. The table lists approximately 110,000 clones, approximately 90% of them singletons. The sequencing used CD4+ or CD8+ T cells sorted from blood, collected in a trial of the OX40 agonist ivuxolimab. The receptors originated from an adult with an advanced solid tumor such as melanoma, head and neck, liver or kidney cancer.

CDR3 protein: CASSWEGSGEQFF. The DNA of the CDR3 is TGTGCCAGCAGCTGGGAGGGAAGCGGGGAGCAGTTCTTC. The rearrangement joins TRBV5-8 to TRBJ2-1, with 7 bases aligning to TRBD2. CDR3 size: 13 residues. Germline V gene lookup returns CDR1 SGHTS and CDR2 YDEGEE. The V segment lost 3 bases and the J segment 10 bases; nucleotides outside the gene matches: 7.

CDR3 residues: CASTLLGGGEETQYF. The CDR3 DNA reads TGCGCCAGCACGTTGCTGGGGGGAGGAGAAGAGACCCAGTACTTC. The chain carries TRBV5-1 and TRBJ2-5; a possible D gene is TRBD2 (6 bases). Germline CDR1 SGHRS, CDR2 YFSETQ. This CDR3 spans 15 amino acids. Trimming shortened V by 6 bases and J by 3 bases, and 18 bases separated the two germline ends.

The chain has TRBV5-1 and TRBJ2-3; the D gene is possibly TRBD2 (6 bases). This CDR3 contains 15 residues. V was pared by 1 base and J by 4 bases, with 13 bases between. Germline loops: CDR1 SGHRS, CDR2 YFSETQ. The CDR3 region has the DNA TGCGCCAGCAGCTTGAACGCGGGGATCGCAGATACGCAGTATTTT. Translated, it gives CASSLNAGIADTQYF.

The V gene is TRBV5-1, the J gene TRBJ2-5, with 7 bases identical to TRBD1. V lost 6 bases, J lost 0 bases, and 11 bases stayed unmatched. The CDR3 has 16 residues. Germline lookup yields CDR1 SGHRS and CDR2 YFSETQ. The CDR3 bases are TGCGCCAGCAAGACGGTAGGGGGCGCGAACCAAGAGACCCAGTACTTC. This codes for CASKTVGGANQETQYF.

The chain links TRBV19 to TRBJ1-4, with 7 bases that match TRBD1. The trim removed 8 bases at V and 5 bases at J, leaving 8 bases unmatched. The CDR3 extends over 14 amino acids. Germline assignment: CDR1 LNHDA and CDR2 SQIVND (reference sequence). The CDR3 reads CASSFLQGNEKLFF. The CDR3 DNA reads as TGTGCCAGTTCCTTCTTACAGGGGAATGAAAAACTGTTTTTT.

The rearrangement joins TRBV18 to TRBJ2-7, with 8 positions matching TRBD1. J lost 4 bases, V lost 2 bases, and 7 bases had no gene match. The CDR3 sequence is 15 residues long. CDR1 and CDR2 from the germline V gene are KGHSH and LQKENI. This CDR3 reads CASSPSTGAGYEQYF. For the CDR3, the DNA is TGTGCCAGCTCACCATCGACAGGGGCAGGGTACGAGCAGTACTTC. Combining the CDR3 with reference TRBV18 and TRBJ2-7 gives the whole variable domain NAGVMQNPRHLVRRRGQEARLRCSPMKGHSHVYWYRQLPEEGLKFMVYLQKENIIDESGMPKERFSAEFPKEGPSILRIQQVVRGDSAAYFCASSPSTGAGYEQYFGPGTRLTVT.

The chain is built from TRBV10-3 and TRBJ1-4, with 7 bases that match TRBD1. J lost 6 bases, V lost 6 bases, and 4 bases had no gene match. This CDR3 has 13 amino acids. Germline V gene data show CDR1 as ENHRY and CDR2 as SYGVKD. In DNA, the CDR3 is TGTGCCATCAGACAGGGGATGGATGAAAAACTGTTTTTT. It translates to CAIRQGMDEKLFF.

CDR3 sequence reads: CASSPPLTGELFF. The CDR3 DNA reads TGTGCCAGCAGTCCTCCCCTAACCGGGGAGCTGTTTTTT. The rearrangement uses TRBV28 and TRBJ2-2; no definite D call. This CDR3 region has 13 residues. V shed 5 bases and J shed 5 bases, with 9 bases lying between them. From germline, CDR1 is MDHEN and CDR2 SYDVKM.

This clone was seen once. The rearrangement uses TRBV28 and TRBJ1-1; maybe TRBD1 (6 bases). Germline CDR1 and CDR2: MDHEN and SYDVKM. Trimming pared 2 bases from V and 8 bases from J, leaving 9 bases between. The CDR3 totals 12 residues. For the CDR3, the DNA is TGTGCCAGCAGTTTAGGGACACGCGAAGCTTTCTTT. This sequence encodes CASSLGTREAFF.

CDR3 amino acids: CASSLNNEKLFF. The CDR3 DNA follows: TGTGCCAGCTCACTCAATAATGAAAAACTGTTTTTT. The chain has TRBV18 and TRBJ1-4, with D unresolved. The CDR3 runs to 12 residues. Germline assignment: CDR1 KGHSH and CDR2 LQKENI. Trimming removed 4 bases at V and 4 bases at J, with 4 bases between.

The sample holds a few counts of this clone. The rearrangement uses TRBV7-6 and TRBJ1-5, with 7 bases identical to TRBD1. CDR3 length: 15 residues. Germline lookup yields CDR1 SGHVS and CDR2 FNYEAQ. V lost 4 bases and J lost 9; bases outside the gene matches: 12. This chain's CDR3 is CASSYGSQGGWPQHF. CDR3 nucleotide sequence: TGTGCCAGCAGCTACGGGTCCCAGGGGGGGTGGCCCCAGCATTTT.

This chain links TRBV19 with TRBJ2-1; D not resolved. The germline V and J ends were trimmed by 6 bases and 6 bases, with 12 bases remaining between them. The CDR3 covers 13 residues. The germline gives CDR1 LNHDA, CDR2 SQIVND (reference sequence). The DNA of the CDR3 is TGTGCCAGTAGCGAAGGCCGCCCCAATGAGCAGTTCTTC. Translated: CASSEGRPNEQFF.

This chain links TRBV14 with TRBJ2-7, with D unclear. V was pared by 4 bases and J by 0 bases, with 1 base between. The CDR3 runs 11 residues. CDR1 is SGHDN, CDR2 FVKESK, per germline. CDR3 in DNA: TGTGCCAGCAGCCTCTCCTACGAGCAGTACTTC. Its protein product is CASSLSYEQYF.

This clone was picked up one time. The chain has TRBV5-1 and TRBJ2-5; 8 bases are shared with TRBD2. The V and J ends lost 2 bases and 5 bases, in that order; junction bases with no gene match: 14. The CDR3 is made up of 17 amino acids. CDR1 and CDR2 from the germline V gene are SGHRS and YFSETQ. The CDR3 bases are TGCGCCAGCAGCTTTCGGCACCGGGAGGGTCCGGGGGAGACCCAGTACTTC. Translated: CASSFRHREGPGETQYF. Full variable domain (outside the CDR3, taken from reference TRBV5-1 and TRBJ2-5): KAGVTQTPRYLIKTRGQQVTLSCSPISGHRSVSWYQQTPGQGLQFLFEYFSETQRNKGNFPGRFSGRQFSNSRSEMNVSTLELGDSALYLCASSFRHREGPGETQYFGPGTRLLVL.

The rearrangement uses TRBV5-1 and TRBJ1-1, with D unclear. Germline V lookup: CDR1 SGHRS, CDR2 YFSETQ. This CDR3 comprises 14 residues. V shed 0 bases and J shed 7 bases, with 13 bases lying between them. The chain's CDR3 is CASSLAVEGGEAFF. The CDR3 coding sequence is TGCGCCAGCAGCTTGGCTGTCGAAGGCGGTGAAGCTTTCTTT.

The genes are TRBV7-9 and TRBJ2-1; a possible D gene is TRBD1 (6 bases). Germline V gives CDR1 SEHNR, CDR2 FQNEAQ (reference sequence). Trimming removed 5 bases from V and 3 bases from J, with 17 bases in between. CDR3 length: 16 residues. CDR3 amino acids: CASSPYTGQNYNEQFF. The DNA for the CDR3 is TGTGCCAGCAGCCCATATACTGGACAGAACTACAATGAGCAGTTCTTC.

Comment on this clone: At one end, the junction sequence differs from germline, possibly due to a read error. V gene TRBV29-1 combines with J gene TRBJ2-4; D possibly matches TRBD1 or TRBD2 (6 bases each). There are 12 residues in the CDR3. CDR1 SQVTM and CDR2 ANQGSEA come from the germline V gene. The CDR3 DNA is TGCAGCGCTGAATGGGGGGCGGACATTCAGTACTTC. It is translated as CSAEWGADIQYF.

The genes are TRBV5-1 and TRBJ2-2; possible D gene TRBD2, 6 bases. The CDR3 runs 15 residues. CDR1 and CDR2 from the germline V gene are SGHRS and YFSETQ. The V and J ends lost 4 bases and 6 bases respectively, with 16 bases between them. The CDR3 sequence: CASSLDQGGAGELFF. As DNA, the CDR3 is TGCGCCAGCAGCCTTGACCAGGGCGGGGCCGGGGAGCTGTTTTTT.

For the CDR3, the DNA is TGTGCCAGCTCTCTTAGTTTTTTGAACACTGAAGCTTTCTTT. Protein sequence: CASSLSFLNTEAFF. The chain employs TRBV2 and TRBJ1-1; D uncertain. Germline V lookup: CDR1 SNHLY, CDR2 FYNNEI. The CDR3 sequence is 14 residues long. V lost 8 bases and J 0 bases, leaving 13 bases between the germline ends. The full variable domain, in which reference TRBV2 and TRBJ1-1 provide the parts outside the CDR3, is EPEVTQTPSHQVTQMGQEVILRCVPISNHLYFYWYRQILGQKVEFLVSFYNNEISEKSEIFDDQFSVERPDGSNFTLKIRSTKLEDSAMYFCASSLSFLNTEAFFGQGTRLTVV.

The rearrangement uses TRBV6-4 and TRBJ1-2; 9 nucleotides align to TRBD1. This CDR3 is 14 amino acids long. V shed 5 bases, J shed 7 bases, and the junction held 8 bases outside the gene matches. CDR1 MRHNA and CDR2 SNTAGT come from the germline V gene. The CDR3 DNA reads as TGTGCCAGCAGTCCGGGACAGGGACAGGGTGGCTACACCTTC. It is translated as CASSPGQGQGGYTF.

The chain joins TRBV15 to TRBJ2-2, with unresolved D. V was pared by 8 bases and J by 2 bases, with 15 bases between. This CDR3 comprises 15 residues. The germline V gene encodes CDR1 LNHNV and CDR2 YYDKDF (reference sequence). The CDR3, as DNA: TGTGCCACCCGCCCGGCTGATCCCAACACCGGGGAGCTGTTTTTT. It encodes CATRPADPNTGELFF. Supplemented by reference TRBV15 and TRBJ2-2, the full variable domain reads DAMVIQNPRYQVTQFGKPVTLSCSQTLNHNVMYWYQQKSSQAPKLLFHYYDKDFNNEADTPDNFQSRRPNTSFCFLDIRSPGLGDTAMYLCATRPADPNTGELFFGEGSRLTVL.

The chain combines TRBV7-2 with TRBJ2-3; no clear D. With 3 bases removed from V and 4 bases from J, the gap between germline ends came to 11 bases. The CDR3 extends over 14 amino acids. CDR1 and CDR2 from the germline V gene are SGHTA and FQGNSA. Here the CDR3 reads CASSFSNWADTQYF. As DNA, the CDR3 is TGTGCCAGCAGCTTTAGTAACTGGGCAGATACGCAGTATTTT.

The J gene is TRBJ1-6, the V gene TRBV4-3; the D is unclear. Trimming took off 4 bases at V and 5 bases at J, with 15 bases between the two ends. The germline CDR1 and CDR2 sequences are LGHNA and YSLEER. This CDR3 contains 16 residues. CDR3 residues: CASSRVLFRNNSPLHF. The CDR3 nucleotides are TGCGCCAGCAGCCGAGTGCTTTTTCGGAATAATTCACCCCTCCACTTT.

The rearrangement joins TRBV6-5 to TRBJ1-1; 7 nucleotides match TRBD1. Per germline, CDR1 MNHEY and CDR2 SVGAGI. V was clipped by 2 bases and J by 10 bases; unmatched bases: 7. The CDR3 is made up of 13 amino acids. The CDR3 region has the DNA TGTGCCAGCAGTTACGGCGACAGGGCGGTAGCTTTCTTT. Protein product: CASSYGDRAVAFF.

The CDR3 nucleotides read TGTGCCAGCTCACCGTCCTCTGGGGCCAACGTCCTGACTTTC. This sequence encodes CASSPSSGANVLTF. V and J are TRBV18 and TRBJ2-6; no reliable D call. The CDR3 is 14 amino acids. Germline CDR1 is KGHSH and CDR2 is LQKENI. The V and J ends lost 3 bases and 0 bases respectively, with 3 bases between them. Combining the CDR3 with reference TRBV18 and TRBJ2-6 gives the whole variable domain NAGVMQNPRHLVRRRGQEARLRCSPMKGHSHVYWYRQLPEEGLKFMVYLQKENIIDESGMPKERFSAEFPKEGPSILRIQQVVRGDSAAYFCASSPSSGANVLTFGAGSRLTVL.

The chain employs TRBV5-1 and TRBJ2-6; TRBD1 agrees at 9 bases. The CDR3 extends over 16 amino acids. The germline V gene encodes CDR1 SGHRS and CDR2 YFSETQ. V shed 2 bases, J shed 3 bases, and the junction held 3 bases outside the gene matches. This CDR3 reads CASSFDRGFGANVLTF. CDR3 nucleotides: TGCGCCAGCAGCTTTGACAGGGGGTTTGGGGCCAACGTCCTGACTTTC.

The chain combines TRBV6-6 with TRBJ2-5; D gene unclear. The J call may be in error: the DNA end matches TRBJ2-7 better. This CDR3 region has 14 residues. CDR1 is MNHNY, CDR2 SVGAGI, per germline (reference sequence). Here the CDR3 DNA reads TGTGCCAGCAGTTACGGCCCCCCGTTATACGAGCAGTACTTC. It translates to CASSYGPPLYEQYF.

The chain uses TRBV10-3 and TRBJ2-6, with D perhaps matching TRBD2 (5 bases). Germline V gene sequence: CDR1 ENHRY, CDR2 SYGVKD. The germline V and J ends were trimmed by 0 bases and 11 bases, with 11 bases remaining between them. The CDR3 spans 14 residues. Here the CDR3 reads CAISESTPEDVLTF. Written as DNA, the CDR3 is TGTGCCATCAGTGAGTCGACTCCGGAGGACGTCCTGACTTTC.

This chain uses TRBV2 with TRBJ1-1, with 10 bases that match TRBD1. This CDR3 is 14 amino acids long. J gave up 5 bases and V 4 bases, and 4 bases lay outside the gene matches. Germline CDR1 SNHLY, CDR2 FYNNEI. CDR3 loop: CASSGQGAGTEAFF. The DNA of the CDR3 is TGTGCCAGCAGTGGACAGGGGGCCGGGACTGAAGCTTTCTTT.

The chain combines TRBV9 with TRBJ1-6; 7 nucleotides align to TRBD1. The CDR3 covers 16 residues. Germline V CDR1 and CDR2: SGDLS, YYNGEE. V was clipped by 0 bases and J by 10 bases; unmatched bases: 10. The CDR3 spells CASSVAGTGAQSPLHF. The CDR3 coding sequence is TGTGCCAGCAGCGTAGCGGGTACAGGGGCACAGTCACCCCTCCACTTT.

CDR3 nucleotides: TGTGCCAGCAGTCCATTAGGGACAGTTAACCTAGATGAGCAGTTCTTC. Translating gives CASSPLGTVNLDEQFF. The rearrangement uses TRBV27 and TRBJ2-1; TRBD1 matches 7 bases. The germline CDR1 and CDR2 sequences are MNHEY and SMNVEV (reference sequence). The CDR3 is made up of 16 amino acids. V was pared by 5 bases and J by 8 bases, with 15 bases of the junction left unmatched.